The 5 T cell receptor beta chains presented below share a single source sample, sequenced in a study of human T cells and chemical hapten exposure. Time point given: patch test 2, 6 weeks after DPC sensitization. The treatment was: therapeutic diphenylcyclopropenone sensitization with weekly scalp DPC. In TCRdb, the RACE reads were re-called with MiXCR into one record per CDR3 protein. The table has tens of thousands of distinct CDR3 sequences, about 8.5% seen once. This specimen was whole blood, taken in connection with sensitization to the hapten diphenylcyclopropenone (DPC). These receptors all stem from a woman between 45 and 60 years old with alopecia areata. Some clones in this sample may be carry-over from other donors' samples.

This clonotype has a count of ten or more. The chain is built from TRBV5-1 and TRBJ1-3; 7 bases agree with TRBD1. The CDR3 sequence is 17 residues long. Germline CDR1 SGHRS, CDR2 YFSETQ. Losses at the gene ends were 4 bases for V and 2 bases for J; bases not matched to a gene: 12. The CDR3 region is CASSQGTVGEAGNTIYF. The CDR3 region has the DNA TGCGCCAGCAGCCAGGGGACAGTGGGTGAAGCTGGAAACACCATATATTTT.

This clonotype was counted only a few times. The gene calls are TRBV5-6 and TRBJ1-1; no definite D call. The germline gives CDR1 SGHDT, CDR2 YYEEEE. This CDR3 has 13 amino acids. The germline V and J ends were trimmed by 0 bases and 3 bases, with 6 bases remaining between them. The CDR3 bases are TGTGCCAGCAGCTTGGGTGACTACACTGAAGCTTTCTTT. Its translation: CASSLGDYTEAFF.

The table lists this clonotype with many counts. The chain has TRBV20-1 and TRBJ1-5; D remains ambiguous. The ends were cut back, 1 base at V and 1 base at J, with 11 bases in the middle. CDR1 and CDR2 from the germline V gene are DFQATT and SNEGSKA (reference sequence). CDR3 size: 15 residues. The CDR3, as DNA: TGCAGTGCTAGAGTTGGGGTTGGGAGCAATCAGCCCCAGCATTTT. Translating it yields CSARVGVGSNQPQHF.

This clonotype was seen more than once but under ten times. This rearrangement joins TRBV12-3 or TRBV12-4 to TRBJ2-6; the match to TRBD2 covers 7 bases. Trimming took 4 bases from V and 0 from J; bases not matched to a gene: 6. CDR3 length: 17 amino acids. The CDR3, as DNA: TGTGCCAGCAGTTCTGCCGGGGGGTCCTCTGGGGCCAACGTCCTGACTTTC. It encodes CASSSAGGSSGANVLTF.

This clonotype was observed at least ten times. V is TRBV27 and J is TRBJ1-2, with TRBD1 identical over 7 bases. Germline V lookup: CDR1 MNHEY, CDR2 SMNVEV (reference sequence). CDR3 length: 12 amino acids. Germline trimming cut 2 bases from V and 8 bases from J; bases unmatched to any gene: 2. The CDR3 DNA is TGTGCCAGCAGTTTACCGGGACAGGGCTACACCTTC. This codes for CASSLPGQGYTF.